Following are 23 T cell receptor beta chains from one sample sequenced in a study of T cell repertoires in cytomegalovirus infection. MiXCR was run by TCRdb on the reads, yielding one entry per CDR3 protein. Seen here are roughly 990,000 distinct CDR3 sequences, approximately 31% observed once, and the top ten hold 13%. Which antigens these TCRs recognize remains unknown. Specimen: cultured CD8+ T cells from PBMCs, collected from culture after CMV antigen stimulation. These receptors originate from a human donor in good health (CMV status not recorded). Some clones in this sample may be carry-over from other donors' samples.

The chain employs TRBV28 and TRBJ2-3, with TRBD1 matching over 9 bases. From germline, CDR1 is MDHEN and CDR2 SYDVKM. Germline trimming cut 1 base from V and 4 bases from J; bases unmatched to any gene: 9. The CDR3 is made up of 17 amino acids. The CDR3 loop reads CASSLYLGQGVADTQYF. The CDR3 coding sequence is TGTGCCAGCAGTTTATACCTGGGACAGGGAGTAGCAGATACGCAGTATTTT.

The chain links TRBV12-3 or TRBV12-4 to TRBJ2-3; 11 positions agree with TRBD2. The CDR3 covers 15 residues. V lost 7 bases and J lost 0; bases outside the gene matches: 3. This chain's CDR3 is CASTGTSGSTDTQYF. The CDR3, as DNA: TGTGCCAGCACCGGGACTAGCGGTAGCACAGATACGCAGTATTTT.

This chain connects TRBV7-3 to TRBJ2-1; 7 nucleotides match TRBD1. The V gene's germline CDR1 is SGHTA and CDR2 FQGTGA. The CDR3 spans 17 residues. V dropped 2 bases and J dropped 8; count of bases not matched to a gene: 15. The CDR3 DNA is TGTGCCAGCAGCTTAGAGTTCCAGGGGGAACGTGGTCATGAGCAGTTCTTC. This gives the protein CASSLEFQGERGHEQFF. Full variable domain (missing parts from reference TRBV7-3 and TRBJ2-1): GAGVSQTPSNKVTEKGKYVELRCDPISGHTALYWYRQSLGQGPEFLIYFQGTGAADDSGLPNDRFFAVRPEGSVSTLKIQRTERGDSAVYLCASSLEFQGERGHEQFFGPGTRLTVL.

The chain combines TRBV6-5 with TRBJ1-1, with D unresolved. Germline values: CDR1 MNHEY, CDR2 SVGAGI. V lost 4 bases and J 0 bases, leaving 9 bases between the germline ends. This CDR3 has 14 residues. CDR3 amino acids: CASSSTEVNTEAFF. In DNA form, the CDR3 reads TGTGCCAGCAGTTCCACCGAAGTGAACACTGAAGCTTTCTTT.

V and J are TRBV19 and TRBJ2-1; no definite D call. Germline loops: CDR1 LNHDA, CDR2 SQIVND (reference sequence). This CDR3 is 14 amino acids long. Trimming took off 7 bases at V and 8 bases at J, with 18 bases between the two ends. The CDR3 DNA reads TGTGCCAGTACCCCCCTGGGAAGGGCGGATGAGCAGTTCTTC. Translated, it gives CASTPLGRADEQFF. The full variable domain, its missing parts supplied by reference TRBV19 and TRBJ2-1, is DGGITQSPKYLFRKEGQNVTLSCEQNLNHDAMYWYRQDPGQGLRLIYYSQIVNDFQKGDIAEGYSVSREKKESFPLTVTSAQKNPTAFYLCASTPLGRADEQFFGPGTRLTVL.

The chain has TRBV4-1 and TRBJ2-7; the match to TRBD2 covers 14 bases. Trimming cost V 5 bases and J 3 bases; bases outside gene matches: 9. This CDR3 has 17 residues. Germline assignment: CDR1 MGHRA and CDR2 YSYEKL. CDR3 nucleotides: TGCGCCAGCAGCTCAGGACTAGCGGGGGGTGGGGACTACGAGCAGTACTTC. This translates into CASSSGLAGGGDYEQYF.

This clonotype has just a few counts. The chain joins TRBV12-3 or TRBV12-4 to TRBJ2-1; maybe TRBD1 (5 bases). The CDR3 covers 13 residues. Trimming shortened V by 0 bases and J by 10 bases, and 10 bases separated the two germline ends. CDR3 DNA sequence: TGTGCCAGCAGTTTAGCGGGGCCTAAGGAGCAGTTCTTC. This gives the protein CASSLAGPKEQFF.

This clonotype was picked up many times. This chain joins TRBV7-9 and TRBJ2-2; D might be TRBD2 (5 bases). The V end lost 5 bases, the J end lost 7 bases, and 11 bases lay between the germline ends. This CDR3 spans 13 amino acids. CDR1 is SEHNR and CDR2 is FQNEAQ in the germline V gene (reference sequence). The CDR3 nucleotides read TGTGCCAGCAGCGGTCGGGGTGTCGGGGAGCTGTTTTTT. Translating gives CASSGRGVGELFF.

The chain combines TRBV19 with TRBJ2-1; 8 bases agree with TRBD2. Germline values: CDR1 LNHDA, CDR2 SQIVND (reference sequence). This CDR3 is built from 17 residues. V was pared by 5 bases and J by 5 bases, with 14 bases of the junction left unmatched. CDR3 sequence reads: CASSPLRRGADNNEQFF. Here the CDR3 DNA reads TGTGCCAGTAGTCCTCTACGGCGGGGGGCCGACAACAATGAGCAGTTCTTC.

The rearrangement joins TRBV20-1 to TRBJ2-2, with 8 bases that match TRBD2. There are 18 residues in the CDR3. The ends lost 2 bases at V and 4 bases at J; junction bases unmatched: 15. Per germline, CDR1 DFQATT and CDR2 SNEGSKA (reference sequence). The CDR3 nucleotides read TGCAGTGCTAGACCCTTTCTCGGGCGGGGGGAACTCACCGGGGAGCTGTTTTTT. Protein sequence: CSARPFLGRGELTGELFF.

This clonotype came up a few times. The gene calls are TRBV25-1 and TRBJ1-3; possibly TRBD1 for D (5 bases). The CDR3 runs 10 residues. The germline V gene has CDR1 MGHDK and CDR2 SYGVNS. The V end lost 11 bases, the J end lost 11 bases, and 13 bases lay between the germline ends. DNA for the CDR3: TGTGCCGGAGGGGAAGAACCCATATATTTT. Encoded protein: CAGGEEPIYF.

The gene calls are TRBV7-9 and TRBJ2-2; maybe TRBD2 (6 bases). In germline, CDR1 is SEHNR, CDR2 FQNEAQ (reference sequence). The length of the CDR3 is 11 residues. The germline V and J ends were trimmed by 6 bases and 7 bases, with 6 bases remaining between them. The CDR3 loop reads CASRAGGELFF. In DNA form, the CDR3 reads TGTGCCAGCAGAGCGGGCGGGGAGCTGTTTTTT.

This clonotype was counted a few times. This chain uses TRBV7-6 with TRBJ2-2; a weak D match, TRBD1 (5 bases). The ends were cut back, 1 base at V and 4 bases at J, with 10 bases in the middle. The CDR3 length is 15 residues. Germline V lookup: CDR1 SGHVS, CDR2 FNYEAQ. CDR3 coding DNA: TGTGCCAGCAGCTTAGTCCCTCAGGGCACCGGGGAGCTGTTTTTT. Its translation: CASSLVPQGTGELFF.

The chain links TRBV6-5 to TRBJ2-1, with 8 bases lining up with TRBD2. The CDR3 sequence is 15 residues long. The germline CDR1 and CDR2 sequences are MNHEY and SVGAGI. V shed 0 bases and J 7 bases; nucleotides not matched to a gene: 5. CDR3 nucleotides: TGTGCCAGCAGTTACTCTCGCGGGGGGAGGAATGAGCAGTTCTTC. Translating gives CASSYSRGGRNEQFF.

This clonotype was recorded at least ten times. The genes are TRBV6-1 and TRBJ2-3; D may be TRBD1 or TRBD2 (5 bases each). The germline V and J ends were trimmed by 2 bases and 4 bases, with 10 bases remaining between them. CDR1 and CDR2 (germline): MNHNS, SASEGT. This CDR3 region has 14 residues. The DNA of the CDR3 is TGTGCCAGCAGTGAACCTGGGGACGCAGATACGCAGTATTTT. This sequence encodes CASSEPGDADTQYF.

This clonotype occurred many times. The chain couples TRBV4-3 to TRBJ2-2; 8 nucleotides line up with TRBD2. CDR3 length equals 17 residues. Germline assignment: CDR1 LGHNA and CDR2 YSLEER. The V segment lost 1 base and the J segment 9 bases; nucleotides outside the gene matches: 13. CDR3 coding DNA: TGCGCCAGCAGCCAAGTGGCGGGGGGCTGGGTAGTCCGGGAGCTGTTTTTT. This sequence encodes CASSQVAGGWVVRELFF.

This clonotype was detected a few times. The chain links TRBV23-1 to TRBJ2-4, with D perhaps matching TRBD1 (6 bases). TRBV23-1 is noted as an ORF with a role that remains uncertain. CDR3 length: 15 amino acids. The ends were cut back, 7 bases at V and 7 bases at J, with 20 bases in the middle. The CDR3 is CASNTPGTLQNIQYF. The CDR3 region has the DNA TGCGCCAGCAATACACCCGGGACACTTCAGAACATTCAGTACTTC.

The CDR3 is CASSPKDRVNEQFF. CDR3 in DNA: TGTGCCAGCAGCCCGAAGGACAGGGTGAATGAGCAGTTCTTC. V is TRBV5-6 and J is TRBJ2-1, with 8 bases identical to TRBD1. CDR1 is SGHDT, CDR2 YYEEEE, per germline. CDR3 length equals 14 residues. With 4 bases clipped from V and 7 bases from J, the junction kept 7 bases outside the gene matches. The variable domain in full, with the rest retrieved from reference TRBV5-6 and TRBJ2-1, is DAGVTQSPTHLIKTRGQQVTLRCSPKSGHDTVSWYQQALGQGPQFIFQYYEEEERQRGNFPDRFSGHQFPNYSSELNVNALLLGDSALYLCASSPKDRVNEQFFGPGTRLTVL.

This clonotype was detected a few times. The chain joins TRBV4-1 to TRBJ1-1; 7 bases agree with TRBD1. V gave up 1 base and J gave up 3 bases; unmatched junction bases: 5. Germline V gives CDR1 MGHRA, CDR2 YSYEKL. The CDR3 is made up of 15 amino acids. The CDR3 loop reads CASSQVTGLDTEAFF. CDR3 nucleotides: TGCGCCAGCAGCCAAGTGACAGGGCTAGACACTGAAGCTTTCTTT.

The chain has TRBV9 and TRBJ2-3, with 14 bases matching TRBD2. J was trimmed by 1 base and V by 1 base; bases with no gene match: 8. CDR3 size: 19 residues. Germline V gene lookup returns CDR1 SGDLS and CDR2 YYNGEE. CDR3 nucleotide sequence: TGTGCCAGCAGCGTAATAGGACTAGCGGGGGGCCGAGGCACAGATACGCAGTATTTT. This encodes CASSVIGLAGGRGTDTQYF.

The chain is built from TRBV7-6 and TRBJ1-2, with D hard to call. V was shortened by 5 bases and J by 5 bases, with 15 bases between the two germline ends. This CDR3 is 14 amino acids long. Germline loops: CDR1 SGHVS, CDR2 FNYEAQ. The CDR3 is CASSARTGEYGYTF. The CDR3 DNA reads TGTGCCAGCAGCGCCCGGACGGGAGAATATGGCTACACCTTC.

This clonotype was detected a few times. The chain is built from TRBV5-1 and TRBJ1-6; the D gene is possibly TRBD1 (5 bases). CDR3 length: 13 residues. Trimming took 3 bases from V and 10 from J, leaving 11 bases between them. CDR1 SGHRS and CDR2 YFSETQ come from the germline V gene. In DNA form, the CDR3 reads TGCGCCAGCAGCTACGAAGGGGTCTCACCCCTCCACTTT. This codes for CASSYEGVSPLHF.

In its sample, this clonotype was seen a few times. The chain joins TRBV27 to TRBJ2-7; 7 nucleotides match TRBD1. The J segment lost 2 bases and the V segment lost 7 bases, leaving 5 bases of the junction unmatched. The CDR3 runs 13 residues. Germline V gene lookup returns CDR1 MNHEY and CDR2 SMNVEV (reference sequence). Here the CDR3 DNA reads TGTGCCAGCAAACCCGGGACAGCCTACGAGCAGTACTTC. Its translation is CASKPGTAYEQYF.